One sample yielded the 13 T cell receptor beta chains listed below, sequenced in a study of neurological immune-mediated disorders. TCRdb ran MiXCR on the 5' RACE reads and lists one entry per CDR3 protein. The table lists about 79,000 distinct CDR3 sequences, 14% of them singletons, with 6.5% to 8% in the top ten. The sample comprised PBMCs. The receptors stem from a woman aged 50 to 60 in good health.

The chain combines TRBV10-1 with TRBJ2-7; possibly TRBD2 for D (6 bases). V was trimmed by 6 bases and J by 3 bases, leaving 21 bases between them. The CDR3 runs to 16 residues. Germline CDR1 WNHNN, CDR2 SYGVQD (reference sequence). The CDR3 protein is CASRTKKPEDYYEQYF. The DNA of the CDR3 is TGCGCCAGCAGGACTAAGAAGCCGGAGGACTACTACGAGCAGTACTTC.

This clonotype appeared many times. The chain uses TRBV20-1 and TRBJ2-3; 7 positions agree with TRBD1. V lost 5 bases and J lost 1; bases outside the gene matches: 9. CDR3 length equals 15 residues. Per germline, CDR1 DFQATT and CDR2 SNEGSKA (reference sequence). The CDR3 bases are TGCAGTGCTGCACAAAGGGGGCGCGGCACAGATACGCAGTATTTT. Its protein is CSAAQRGRGTDTQYF.

This clonotype showed up many times. The chain links TRBV24-1 to TRBJ2-1; a weak D match, TRBD2 (6 bases). Germline CDR1 KGHDR, CDR2 SFDVKD. This CDR3 comprises 16 residues. V was trimmed by 2 bases and J by 2 bases, leaving 12 bases between them. CDR3 amino acids: CATSDSSGATYNEQFF. The CDR3 DNA follows: TGTGCCACCAGTGATTCTTCGGGAGCTACCTACAATGAGCAGTTCTTC.

This clonotype has at least ten counts. This chain uses TRBV5-1 with TRBJ2-5, with 10 bases fitting TRBD1. The germline gives CDR1 SGHRS, CDR2 YFSETQ. The CDR3 length is 17 residues. Trimming at V came to 4 bases and at J to 0 bases, leaving 9 bases not matched to a gene. The CDR3 region has the DNA TGCGCCAGCAGCCTCAATCCCGGGACAGGGGACCAAGAGACCCAGTACTTC. Translating it yields CASSLNPGTGDQETQYF.

This clonotype was counted ten times or more. This chain links TRBV5-1 with TRBJ1-1, with no clear D. The germline V gene has CDR1 SGHRS and CDR2 YFSETQ. This CDR3 region has 12 residues. Between the trimmed V and J ends, which lost 5 bases and 3 bases, there was a span of 8 bases. CDR3 coding DNA: TGCGCCAGCAGTTCGAGGGACACTGAAGCTTTCTTT. Encoded protein: CASSSRDTEAFF.

The rearrangement joins TRBV15 to TRBJ2-7, with 7 bases lining up with TRBD1. CDR1 and CDR2 from the germline V gene are LNHNV and YYDKDF (reference sequence). With 1 base clipped from V and 9 bases from J, the junction kept 15 bases outside the gene matches. The CDR3 contains 16 residues. This CDR3 is CATSRGAGTAAYTQYF. The CDR3 coding sequence is TGTGCCACCAGCAGAGGAGCCGGGACAGCTGCCTACACGCAGTACTTC.

This clonotype was detected a few times. The chain uses TRBV6-6 and TRBJ2-3; the D gene is possibly TRBD2 (6 bases). The V end lost 8 bases, the J end lost 5 bases, and 14 bases lay between the germline ends. This CDR3 region has 13 residues. Germline lookup yields CDR1 MNHNY and CDR2 SVGAGI (reference sequence). CDR3 coding DNA: TGTGCCAGCGAGGGACTTTATCTAGATACGCAGTATTTT. This sequence encodes CASEGLYLDTQYF.

This clonotype was seen many times. The V call is TRBV7-9, the J call TRBJ2-5; D gene ambiguous. With 2 bases removed from V and 1 base from J, the gap between germline ends came to 5 bases. Germline V gene sequence: CDR1 SEHNR, CDR2 FQNEAQ (reference sequence). CDR3 size: 13 residues. The CDR3 DNA reads as TGTGCCAGCAGCTTAAACCCCCAAGAGACCCAGTACTTC. Protein sequence: CASSLNPQETQYF. The entire variable domain, with the rest obtained from reference TRBV7-9 and TRBJ2-5, is as follows: DTGVSQNPRHKITKRGQNVTFRCDPISEHNRLYWYRQTLGQGPEFLTYFQNEAQLEKSRLLSDRFSAERPKGSFSTLEIQRTEQGDSAMYLCASSLNPQETQYFGPGTRLLVL.

This sequence joins TRBV7-2 and TRBJ2-2; 7 bases are a match to TRBD2. CDR1 and CDR2 from the germline V gene are SGHTA and FQGNSA. The CDR3 length is 15 residues. V lost 3 bases to trimming and J lost 5 bases; unmatched junction nucleotides: 6. The CDR3 DNA sequence: TGTGCCAGCAGCTTGGGGGGAGGGCCAACCGGGGAGCTGTTTTTT. The encoded protein is CASSLGGGPTGELFF.

This clonotype was seen ten or more times. CDR3 residues: CASSPPRNEQFF. The CDR3 DNA is TGTGCCAGCAGCCCTCCGCGGAATGAGCAGTTCTTC. V is TRBV7-2 and J is TRBJ2-1; D gene ambiguous. From germline, CDR1 is SGHTA and CDR2 FQGNSA. The length of the CDR3 is 12 residues. Trimming cost V 5 bases and J 7 bases, with 9 bases left between them.

This clonotype came up many times. This chain connects TRBV5-1 to TRBJ2-3; D call uncertain. This CDR3 region has 13 residues. The germline V gene encodes CDR1 SGHRS and CDR2 YFSETQ. Trimming took off 4 bases at V and 4 bases at J, with 10 bases between the two ends. CDR3 nucleotide sequence: TGCGCCAGCAGCGAACGAGAATCAGATACGCAGTATTTT. Its translation: CASSERESDTQYF.

The table lists this clonotype with a few counts. V is TRBV5-1 and J is TRBJ2-3; 11 bases are shared with TRBD2. After removal of 0 bases from V and 2 bases from J, the junction contained 5 bases not matched to a gene. Looked up from germline, CDR1 is SGHRS and CDR2 is YFSETQ. The CDR3 sequence is 17 residues long. For the CDR3, the DNA is TGCGCCAGCAGCTTGGCGGGGACTAGCGGTTACACAGATACGCAGTATTTT. It codes for CASSLAGTSGYTDTQYF. The whole variable domain, filled in from reference TRBV5-1 and TRBJ2-3, reads KAGVTQTPRYLIKTRGQQVTLSCSPISGHRSVSWYQQTPGQGLQFLFEYFSETQRNKGNFPGRFSGRQFSNSRSEMNVSTLELGDSALYLCASSLAGTSGYTDTQYFGPGTRLTVL.

This clonotype was recorded at least ten times. The chain couples TRBV18 to TRBJ2-1; possibly TRBD1 for D (5 bases). Per germline, CDR1 KGHSH and CDR2 LQKENI. The CDR3 has 13 amino acids. V was clipped by 4 bases and J by 7 bases, with 11 bases between them. This chain's CDR3 is CASSRQGSNEQFF. CDR3 sequence (DNA): TGTGCCAGCTCACGGCAGGGATCAAATGAGCAGTTCTTC.